Listed below are T cell receptor beta chains from one sample, sequenced in a study of identical twins. TCRdb used MiXCR to reprocess the 5' RACE reads, holding one entry per CDR3 protein. The sample has under 400,000 distinct CDR3 sequences, 9% seen once. Material for sequencing was naive T cells sorted from blood. All receptors derive from a woman aged 45-60 years in good health. The CDR3 runs from the conserved cysteine through the conserved F or W. Each record gives: clone size, D gene, V gene, J gene, CDR3 protein, CDR3 DNA. A D gene is named only where the DNA matches it firmly. For some rows the clone size is stated as once, few or many, or as a class when expanded; others skip it.

>few|TRBD1|TRBV24-1|TRBJ1-1
CATRGTGGLNTEAFF
TGTGCCACCCGAGGGACAGGGGGGTTGAACACTGAAGCTTTCTTT
>many|TRBD2|TRBV20-1|TRBJ2-4
CSAETSGKNIQYF
TGCAGTGCCGAGACTAGCGGCAAAAACATTCAGTACTTC
>NA|NA|TRBV24-1|TRBJ2-5
CATSDGQYQETQYF
TGTGCCACCAGTGATGGACAGTACCAAGAGACCCAGTACTTC
>many|NA|TRBV9|TRBJ2-5
CASSGTSLKETQYF
TGTGCCAGCAGCGGGACCAGCTTAAAAGAGACCCAGTACTTC
>many|TRBD2|TRBV3-1|TRBJ2-7
CASSRGTSYEQYF
TGTGCCAGCAGCCGAGGGACTAGCTACGAGCAGTACTTC
>few|NA|TRBV13|TRBJ2-1
CASQDRSINEQFF
TGTGCCAGCCAAGACAGGTCCATCAATGAGCAGTTCTTC
>many|NA|TRBV14|TRBJ2-1
CASSQVLGYNEQFF
TGTGCCAGCAGCCAAGTACTCGGGTACAATGAGCAGTTCTTC
>few|NA|TRBV2|TRBJ2-2
CASRTETGELFF
TGTGCCAGTAGAACAGAGACCGGGGAGCTGTTTTTT
>NA|TRBD1|TRBV5-1|TRBJ2-7
CASSPGQGLMTYEQYF
TGCGCCAGCAGCCCGGGACAGGGGTTAATGACCTACGAGCAGTACTTC
>few|TRBD2|TRBV29-1|TRBJ2-1
CSVEQTSGRATYNEQFF
TGCAGCGTTGAGCAGACTAGCGGGAGGGCCACCTACAATGAGCAGTTCTTC
>few|TRBD2|TRBV6-5|TRBJ2-5
CASSYSSLAGVGSGETQYF
TGTGCCAGCAGTTACAGCTCCCTAGCGGGAGTTGGGTCGGGGGAGACCCAGTACTTC
>few|NA|TRBV5-1|TRBJ2-7
CASSLKVADFYEQYF
TGCGCCAGCAGCTTGAAGGTAGCAGACTTCTACGAGCAGTACTTC
>many|NA|TRBV12-5|TRBJ1-4
CASGQRGEVVTNEKLFF
TGTGCTAGTGGCCAAAGAGGGGAGGTGGTAACTAATGAAAAACTGTTTTTT
>NA|NA|TRBV29-1|TRBJ2-1
CSVDLTEPKFF
TGCAGCGTTGATTTGACAGAGCCTAAGTTCTTC
>few|TRBD1|TRBV9|TRBJ1-4
CASSVGQGGPNEKLFF
TGTGCCAGCAGCGTAGGACAGGGAGGACCCAATGAAAAACTGTTTTTT
>NA|NA|TRBV3-1|TRBJ1-2
CASSQPTANYGYTF
TGTGCCAGCAGCCAACCCACAGCTAACTATGGCTACACCTTC
>many|TRBD2|TRBV4-1|TRBJ2-3
CASSPKAGETDTQYF
TGCGCCAGCAGCCCGAAGGCGGGAGAAACAGATACGCAGTATTTT
>few|TRBD2|TRBV7-9|TRBJ2-7
CASSGTSGRTYEQYF
TGTGCCAGCAGCGGCACTAGCGGGCGTACCTACGAGCAGTACTTC
>few|NA|TRBV21-1|TRBJ2-3
CASTKKRPDTDTQYF
TGTGCCAGCACCAAAAAGCGGCCCGACACAGATACGCAGTATTTT
>many|NA|TRBV5-1|TRBJ1-2
CASSLSGTNYGYTF
TGCGCCAGCAGCTTGTCTGGAACAAACTATGGCTACACCTTC
>NA|NA|TRBV20-1|TRBJ2-3
CSARWDSTDTQYF
TGCAGTGCTAGGTGGGACAGCACAGATACGCAGTATTTT
>few|NA|TRBV5-1|TRBJ2-7
CASSTMTAYEQYF
TGCGCCAGCAGCACTATGACAGCCTACGAGCAGTACTTC
>many|NA|TRBV11-2|TRBJ2-7
CASSWEVDYEQYF
TGTGCCAGCAGCTGGGAGGTGGACTACGAGCAGTACTTC
>few|TRBD1|TRBV6-5|TRBJ1-3
CASSQDRGRNTIYF
TGTGCCAGCAGCCAAGACAGGGGGAGGAACACCATATATTTT